The TCR beta chain under discussion was sequenced for a study of shared clonotypes between healthy human individuals. General study findings and limits: Across four donors, naive CD4 shared roughly 5%, naive CD8 around 4%, memory CD4 less than 2.5%, memory CD8 about 0.4%.

The CDR3 is 13 amino acids. Trimming left V 3 bases short and J 6 bases short, with 11 bases between. CDR1 is ENHRY, CDR2 SYGVKD, per germline. TCRdb keeps only in-frame clones here, not all; method: immunoSEQ multiplex PCR. The sample holds 2 million to 2.5 million clones, around 93% seen once. This clone was counted a few times. Antigen unknown. Terminally differentiated effector memory CD45RA+ cells were excluded from the naive CD8 cells, which were CD45RO-negative and positively selected for CCR7. Every one of the donors was a Caucasian adult that lived in Nashville, Tennessee. The receptor was isolated from a man aged 18-30 years in good health. Some clones in this sample may be carry-over from other donors' samples. V and J are TRBV10-3 and TRBJ1-2; tentatively, D is TRBD1 (6 bases). Source material: naive CD8+ T cells from PBMCs. The CDR3 DNA is TGTGCCATCAGTGACGTGGGGGGCGATGGCTACACCTTC. Its translation: CAISDVGGDGYTF.